The rows below give T cell receptor beta chains drawn from one sample of a study of tumor-infiltrating lymphocytes in oesophageal squamous cell carcinoma. TCRdb re-called the PCR reads through MiXCR, storing one row per CDR3 protein. This table has thousands of distinct CDR3 sequences, around three fifths appearing once. Sequenced sample: esophageal tumor tissue. These TCRs come from a female donor with esophageal squamous cell carcinoma. CDR3s include the opening cysteine and the closing phenylalanine or tryptophan. Fields, in order: J gene, clone size, V gene, D gene, CDR3 protein, CDR3 DNA. D genes are given only for firm matches. Not every row has a clone size; where given, it reads once, few, many or a size class.

j_call: TRBJ1-6; clone_size: NA; v_call: TRBV7-2; d_call: TRBD1; cdr3_aa: CASSFSTGRGTYNSPLHF; cdr3_nt: TGTGCCAGCAGCTTTTCGACAGGGAGAGGAACCTATAATTCACCCCTCCACTTC
j_call: TRBJ1-1; clone_size: NA; v_call: TRBV6-6; d_call: TRBD1; cdr3_aa: CASSYGRGGSMNTEAFF; cdr3_nt: TGTGCCAGCAGTTACGGCAGGGGGGGATCCATGAACACTGAAGCTTTCTTT
j_call: TRBJ2-3; clone_size: medium-sized; v_call: TRBV6-1; d_call: NA; cdr3_aa: CASSSTDTQYF; cdr3_nt: TGTGCCAGCAGTTCAACAGATACGCAGTATTTT
j_call: TRBJ2-3; clone_size: NA; v_call: TRBV7-3; d_call: NA; cdr3_aa: CASSQGLSTDTQYF; cdr3_nt: TGTGCCAGCAGCCAAGGACTAAGCACAGATACGCAGTATTTT
j_call: TRBJ1-1; clone_size: NA; v_call: TRBV5-1; d_call: NA; cdr3_aa: CASSIGHGTGTEAFF; cdr3_nt: TGCGCCAGCAGCATCGGACACGGTACGGGGACTGAAGCTTTCTTT
j_call: TRBJ2-5; clone_size: NA; v_call: TRBV11-2; d_call: TRBD2; cdr3_aa: CASSMTSGNYNEQYF; cdr3_nt: TGTGCCAGCAGCATGACTAGCGGTAATTACAATGAGCAGTACTTC
j_call: TRBJ2-5; clone_size: NA; v_call: TRBV7-8; d_call: TRBD2; cdr3_aa: CASTLVGGGARETQYF; cdr3_nt: TGTGCCAGCACCCTAGTGGGCGGGGGGGCTAGGGAGACCCAGTACTTC
j_call: TRBJ2-5; clone_size: NA; v_call: TRBV7-6; d_call: NA; cdr3_aa: CASSLAGQVAGQETQYF; cdr3_nt: TGTGCCAGCAGCTTAGCGGGCCAGGTGGCCGGCCAAGAGACCCAGTACTTC
j_call: TRBJ2-3; clone_size: NA; v_call: TRBV12-3/TRBV12-4; d_call: TRBD2; cdr3_aa: CASSLYGLEADTQYF; cdr3_nt: TGTGCCAGCAGTCTCTACGGACTAGAAGCAGATACGCAGTATTTT
j_call: TRBJ2-5; clone_size: NA; v_call: TRBV7-2; d_call: TRBD1; cdr3_aa: CASSLGPGGPETQYF; cdr3_nt: TGTGCCAGCAGCTTAGGGCCAGGGGGTCCGGAGACCCAGTACTTC
j_call: TRBJ2-5; clone_size: NA; v_call: TRBV7-3; d_call: NA; cdr3_aa: CASSPTREETQYF; cdr3_nt: TGTGCCAGCAGTCCGACAAGGGAAGAGACCCAGTACTTC
j_call: TRBJ2-7; clone_size: NA; v_call: TRBV7-3; d_call: TRBD2; cdr3_aa: CASSLSSGAPYEQYF; cdr3_nt: TGTGCCAGCAGCTTATCTAGCGGAGCTCCCTACGAGCAGTACTTC
j_call: TRBJ2-3; clone_size: NA; v_call: TRBV7-6; d_call: NA; cdr3_aa: CASSLALTADTQYF; cdr3_nt: TGTGCCAGCAGCTTAGCGTTGACGGCAGATACGCAGTATTTT
j_call: TRBJ2-7; clone_size: NA; v_call: TRBV7-2; d_call: TRBD1; cdr3_aa: CASSLPAYGTGHHEQYF; cdr3_nt: TGTGCCAGCAGCTTACCCGCCTACGGGACAGGGCACCACGAGCAGTACTTC
j_call: TRBJ2-1; clone_size: NA; v_call: TRBV7-2; d_call: NA; cdr3_aa: CASSLVQAEWLVNEQFF; cdr3_nt: TGTGCCAGCAGCTTAGTCCAGGCGGAATGGTTGGTCAATGAGCAGTTCTTC
j_call: TRBJ2-5; clone_size: NA; v_call: TRBV7-6; d_call: TRBD2; cdr3_aa: CASSLTSGSGCETQYF; cdr3_nt: TGTGCCAGCAGCCTGACTAGCGGGAGTGGATGCGAGACCCAGTACTTC
j_call: TRBJ1-2; clone_size: NA; v_call: TRBV27; d_call: NA; cdr3_aa: CASADSYGYTF; cdr3_nt: TGTGCCAGCGCCGACAGCTATGGCTACACCTTC
j_call: TRBJ2-7; clone_size: NA; v_call: TRBV7-2; d_call: NA; cdr3_aa: CASSLGAGGEQYF; cdr3_nt: TGTGCCAGCAGCTTAGGGGCTGGGGGCGAGCAGTACTTC
j_call: TRBJ2-7; clone_size: NA; v_call: TRBV7-6; d_call: TRBD1; cdr3_aa: CASSRWTGTYEQYF; cdr3_nt: TGTGCCAGCAGCCGATGGACAGGGACCTACGAGCAGTACTTC
j_call: TRBJ2-7; clone_size: NA; v_call: TRBV7-4; d_call: TRBD2; cdr3_aa: CASSPIAGGRPYEQYF; cdr3_nt: TGTGCCAGCAGCCCCATAGCGGGAGGACGTCCGTACGAGCAGTACTTC
j_call: TRBJ2-6; clone_size: large; v_call: TRBV6-1; d_call: NA; cdr3_aa: CASSVGTPGANVLTF; cdr3_nt: TGTGCCAGCAGCGTAGGGACACCTGGGGCCAACGTCCTGACTTTC
j_call: TRBJ2-7; clone_size: NA; v_call: TRBV6-1; d_call: TRBD1; cdr3_aa: CASSYPDRAGYEQYF; cdr3_nt: TGTGCCAGCAGTTACCCCGACAGGGCTGGCTACGAGCAGTACTTC
j_call: TRBJ2-4; clone_size: few; v_call: TRBV7-9; d_call: NA; cdr3_aa: CASREGGLAKNIQYF; cdr3_nt: TGTGCCAGCAGGGAAGGGGGGTTAGCCAAAAACATTCAGTACTTC
j_call: TRBJ2-1; clone_size: once; v_call: TRBV7-2; d_call: TRBD2; cdr3_aa: CASSLVFSGRVSYNEQFF; cdr3_nt: TGTGCCAGCAGCTTAGTATTTAGCGGGAGGGTCTCCTACAATGAGCAGTTCTTC
j_call: TRBJ2-3; clone_size: few; v_call: TRBV7-6; d_call: NA; cdr3_aa: CASSPTVIDSTDTQYF; cdr3_nt: TGTGCCAGCAGCCCCACCGTGATAGATAGCACAGATACGCAGTATTTT
j_call: TRBJ1-1; clone_size: NA; v_call: TRBV6-6; d_call: NA; cdr3_aa: CASSSIGTQAFF; cdr3_nt: TGTGCCAGCAGTTCTATAGGGACGCAAGCTTTCTTT
j_call: TRBJ2-1; clone_size: NA; v_call: TRBV28; d_call: TRBD2; cdr3_aa: CASSPLPLARTYNEQFF; cdr3_nt: TGTGCCAGCAGTCCACTGCCACTAGCGCGCACCTACAATGAGCAGTTCTTC
j_call: TRBJ2-1; clone_size: few; v_call: TRBV7-3; d_call: NA; cdr3_aa: CASSLTVSSYNEQFF; cdr3_nt: TGTGCCAGCAGCTTAACTGTAAGCTCCTACAATGAGCAGTTCTTC
j_call: TRBJ2-2; clone_size: NA; v_call: TRBV12-3/TRBV12-4; d_call: NA; cdr3_aa: CASRVRGTGELFF; cdr3_nt: TGTGCCAGCAGGGTGAGGGGGACCGGGGAGCTGTTTTTT
j_call: TRBJ2-5; clone_size: NA; v_call: TRBV7-2; d_call: NA; cdr3_aa: CASSLGRRSLGTQYF; cdr3_nt: TGTGCCAGCAGCCTGGGACGCCGGAGTTTGGGGACCCAGTACTTC
j_call: TRBJ2-7; clone_size: NA; v_call: TRBV7-2; d_call: TRBD1; cdr3_aa: CASSLVGQVGYEQYF; cdr3_nt: TGTGCCAGCAGCTTAGTGGGACAGGTAGGCTACGAGCAGTACTTC
j_call: TRBJ2-6; clone_size: NA; v_call: TRBV2; d_call: NA; cdr3_aa: CASRTGGVSGANVLTF; cdr3_nt: TGTGCCAGCAGAACAGGGGGGGTCTCTGGGGCCAACGTCCTGACTTTC
j_call: TRBJ2-7; clone_size: NA; v_call: TRBV14; d_call: NA; cdr3_aa: CASSQDVGTISYEQYF; cdr3_nt: TGTGCCAGCAGCCAAGATGTAGGGACAATATCCTACGAGCAGTACTTC
j_call: TRBJ2-1; clone_size: few; v_call: TRBV7-4; d_call: NA; cdr3_aa: CAGETVGRSSYNEQFF; cdr3_nt: TGTGCCGGAGAGACTGTAGGGCGAAGCTCCTACAATGAGCAGTTCTTC
j_call: TRBJ1-2; clone_size: NA; v_call: TRBV24-1; d_call: NA; cdr3_aa: CATSDETARGYTF; cdr3_nt: TGTGCCACCAGTGATGAGACGGCACGTGGCTACACCTTC